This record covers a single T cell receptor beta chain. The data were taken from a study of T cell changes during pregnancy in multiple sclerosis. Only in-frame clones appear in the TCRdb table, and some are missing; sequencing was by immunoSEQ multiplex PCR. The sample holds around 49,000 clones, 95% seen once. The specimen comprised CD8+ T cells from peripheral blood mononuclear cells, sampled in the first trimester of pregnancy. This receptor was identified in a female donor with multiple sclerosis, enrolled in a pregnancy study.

CDR3 in amino acids: CASSDSTTEAFF. The DNA for the CDR3 is TGTGCCAGCTCGGACAGTACCACTGAAGCTTTCTTT. The gene calls are TRBV7-6 and TRBJ1-1; D may be TRBD1 (6 bases). Trimming took 8 bases from V and 4 from J, leaving 11 bases between them. Germline CDR1 and CDR2: SGHVS and FNYEAQ. CDR3 size: 12 residues.